These T cell receptor delta chains were read from a single sample in a study of Vδ1+ human thymocytes. TCRdb fed the multiplex PCR reads into CATT to redo clone calling. The sample lists about 73,000 delta-chain clones, around 32% occurring once. Sample: Vdelta1+ gamma-delta thymocytes from the thymus. These receptors were taken from a boy in the first two years of life who had congenital heart surgery. The CDR3 runs from the conserved cysteine through the conserved F or W. Each record gives: J gene, V gene, D gene, clone size, CDR3 DNA, CDR3 protein. A D gene is named only where the DNA matches it firmly. Size tells how often a clone was seen (once, few, many) or the class of an expanded clone, and some rows leave it out.

TRDJ1 | TRDV1 | . | . | TGTGCTCTTGGGGGATACAACGTCCTCGATAAACTCATCTTT | CALGGYNVLDKLIF
TRDJ1 | TRDV1 | TRDD3 | few | TGTGCTCTTGGGGACCCTGGGGGGGATGCGTACACCGATAAACTCATCTTT | CALGDPGGDAYTDKLIF
TRDJ1 | TRDV1 | TRDD3 | . | TGTGCTCTTGGGGAACGACTCGTACTGGGGGATACGGGTCTTCCCTCCCCGTACACCGATAAACTCATCTTT | CALGERLVLGDTGLPSPYTDKLIF
TRDJ1 | TRDV1 | TRDD3 | . | TGTGCTCTTGGGGAATGGGACTCCGACACTGGGGGATACATGAGCGATAAACTCATCTTT | CALGEWDSDTGGYMSDKLIF
TRDJ1 | TRDV1 | TRDD3 | few | TGTGCTCTTGGGGAACTTACGGGCCTTCCCCCTATTGGTTACTGGGGGACCAGGTACACCGATAAACTCATCTTT | CALGELTGLPPIGYWGTRYTDKLIF
TRDJ1 | TRDV1 | . | few | TGTGCTCTTGGGGTAATCCCTGGGTACACCGATAAACTCATCTTT | CALGVIPGYTDKLIF
TRDJ1 | TRDV1 | TRDD3 | few | TGTGCTCTTGGGGAACTGTCGCTTCCTAATCGGAATTACTGGGGGATACGAGCCCCCCCCGATAAACTCATCTTT | CALGELSLPNRNYWGIRAPPDKLIF
TRDJ1 | TRDV1 | . | . | TGTGCTCTTGGGGAACTGGCCCGCTTCCTCTCCTTGGACGCCTCCGATAAACTCATCTTT | CALGELARFLSLDASDKLIF
TRDJ1 | TRDV1 | . | . | TGTGCTCTTGGGATGGCTGGGAGGGTCGCGTGCACCGATAAACTCATCTTT | CALGMAGRVACTDKLIF
TRDJ1 | TRDV1 | TRDD3 | few | TGTGCTCTTGGGGCCAACTTCGGTACTGGGGGAGGCCTGTACACCGATAAACTCATCTTT | CALGANFGTGGGLYTDKLIF
TRDJ1 | TRDV1 | TRDD3 | . | TGTGCTCTTGGGGGGGCTACTGGGGGATATTTCGGGGCCGATAAACTCATCTTT | CALGGATGGYFGADKLIF
TRDJ1 | TRDV1 | TRDD3 | . | TGTGCCCTTGGGGAACTAGTTCCTACTTGGGGGATACAAGCGTACACCGATAAACTCATCTTT | CALGELVPTWGIQAYTDKLIF
TRDJ1 | TRDV1 | TRDD3 | . | TGTGCTCTTGGGGAATATAGAACTGGGGGATATCTTCCCCAAACGGGTAAACTCATCTTT | CALGEYRTGGYLPQTGKLIF
TRDJ1 | TRDV1 | TRDD3 | . | TGTGCTCTTGGGGAACCTTGGCCCACTCCTTGGGGGATACAACCTTACAATAGCACCGATAAACTCATCTTT | CALGEPWPTPWGIQPYNSTDKLIF
TRDJ1 | TRDV1 | . | few | TGTGCTCTTGGGGCACTGAAGGACGATAAACTCATCTTT | CALGALKDDKLIF
TRDJ1 | TRDV1 | . | few | TGTGCTCTTGGGGAAATTTCCCTGCTCAATACCAAAGATACAAAACTCATCTTT | CALGEISLLNTKDTKLIF
TRDJ1 | TRDV1 | TRDD3 | . | TGTGCTCTTGGGGAAACTAAGAACCCCCTGGGGGATACGGAAATCGATAAACTCATCTTT | CALGETKNPLGDTEIDKLIF
TRDJ1 | TRDV1 | TRDD2 | once | TGTGCTCTTGGTCCCCTTCCTAAGTACACACTTAGCACTTTATACTCGGGATCGTACACCGATAAACTCATCTTT | CALGPLPKYTLSTLYSGSYTDKLIF
TRDJ1 | TRDV1 | TRDD3 | few | TGTGCTCTTGGGGACGGCCACGGCGGGGGATACGCGGATAAACTCATCTTT | CALGDGHGGGYADKLIF
TRDJ1 | TRDV1 | TRDD3 | few | TGTGCTCTTGGGTCCCTCGCAATCCACCACTGGGGGAATCGAAGGACCGATAAACTCATCTTT | CALGSLAIHHWGNRRTDKLIF
TRDJ1 | TRDV1 | . | . | TGTGCTCTTGGGGAACTTTTGACGGGATGGGGGCTCCACACCGATAAACTCATCTTT | CALGELLTGWGLHTDKLIF
TRDJ1 | TRDV1 | . | few | TGTGCTCTTGGGGGAGGGGGACTTTACACCGATAAACTCATCTTT | CALGGGGLYTDKLIF
TRDJ1 | TRDV1 | . | . | TGTGCTCTTGGGGAACTCCCCCTGAGGCGGCCCCAATACACCGATAAACTCATCTTT | CALGELPLRRPQYTDKLIF
TRDJ1 | TRDV1 | TRDD3 | . | TGTGCTCTTGGCTGTCAGCCCCCGGAGTTACTGGGGGAGAACACCGATAAACTCATCTTT | CALGCQPPELLGENTDKLIF
TRDJ1 | TRDV1 | . | few | TGTGCTCTTGGGGCGTTGATGTGTACCGGTTGGACGACCGATAAACTCATCTTT | CALGALMCTGWTTDKLIF
TRDJ3 | TRDV2 | TRDD3 | few | TGTGCCTGTGCGCTGGGGGATAGCTCCTGGGACACCCGACAGGTGTTTTTC | CACALGDSSWDTRQVFF
TRDJ1 | TRDV1 | TRDD3 | . | TGTGCTCTTGGGGAACCAACACGACCACTGGGGGATAACACCGATAAACTCATCTTT | CALGEPTRPLGDNTDKLIF
TRDJ1 | TRDV1 | TRDD3 | few | TGTGCTCTTGGGACCTTATCTCTTCCCCTCACTGGGGCCAGCACCGATAAACTCATCTTT | CALGTLSLPLTGASTDKLIF
TRDJ1 | TRDV1 | TRDD3 | . | TGTGCTCTTGGGGAACTCTCTATCACCTGGGGGGCGTACACCGATAAACTCATCTTT | CALGELSITWGAYTDKLIF
TRDJ1 | TRDV1 | . | . | TGTGCTCTTGGGGAACGGAGGGCCCCCCAGCTTAATGTACTCGGGATTTACACCGATAAACTCATCTTT | CALGERRAPQLNVLGIYTDKLIF
TRDJ1 | TRDV1 | . | . | TGTGCTCTTGGGGGCCAGGGTCCCGATAAACTCATCTTT | CALGGQGPDKLIF
TRDJ1 | TRDV1 | . | . | TGTGCTCTTGGGGAACTCCCCTCGGAGGCGCTGGCCGATAAACTCATCTTT | CALGELPSEALADKLIF
TRDJ1 | TRDV1 | TRDD3 | . | TGTGCTCTTGGGGAACTCGGCGACCTTCCACCACGTTTCTGGGGGATAGGGTTAGCCGATAAACTCATCTTT | CALGELGDLPPRFWGIGLADKLIF